A selection of T cell receptor beta chains follows, all from one sample in a study of shared clonotypes between healthy human individuals. Sequenced by immunoSEQ multiplex PCR; TCRdb stores in-frame clones only, minus some. The sample has 2 million to 3 million clones, 93% seen once. The specimen sequenced was naive CD4+ T cells from PBMCs. Every receptor here comes from a man younger than 35 in good health. Some clones in this sample may be carry-over from other donors' samples. Both conserved end residues are part of each CDR3. Each record gives: V gene, clone size, J gene, D gene, CDR3 protein, CDR3 DNA. A D gene is named only where the DNA matches it firmly. Rows give clone size only sometimes, using once, few, many, or a class for an expanded clone.

v_gene: TRBV6-1; abundance: once; j_gene: TRBJ2-7; d_gene: -; CDR3aa: CASSPRSLSYEQYF; CDR3nt: TGTGCCAGCAGTCCCCGGTCTCTTTCCTACGAGCAGTACTTC
v_gene: TRBV30; abundance: -; j_gene: TRBJ2-3; d_gene: -; CDR3aa: CAWTDGDTQYF; CDR3nt: TGTGCCTGGACGGATGGGGATACGCAGTATTTT
v_gene: TRBV2; abundance: -; j_gene: TRBJ1-1; d_gene: -; CDR3aa: CASTGGRHIDTEAFF; CDR3nt: TGTGCCAGCACTGGCGGCAGGCATATTGACACTGAAGCTTTCTTT
v_gene: TRBV7-7; abundance: -; j_gene: TRBJ2-3; d_gene: -; CDR3aa: CASSLAGRDTQYF; CDR3nt: TGTGCCAGCAGCTTAGCAGGGCGAGATACGCAGTATTTT
v_gene: TRBV5-5; abundance: -; j_gene: TRBJ2-2; d_gene: TRBD2; CDR3aa: CASSGGSLVGELFF; CDR3nt: TGTGCCAGCAGCGGCGGGAGCTTGGTTGGGGAGCTGTTTTTT
v_gene: TRBV18; abundance: -; j_gene: TRBJ2-3; d_gene: -; CDR3aa: CASSPRIDWYGTDTQYF; CDR3nt: TGTGCCAGCTCACCACGGATAGATTGGTATGGCACAGATACGCAGTATTTT
v_gene: TRBV6-5; abundance: -; j_gene: TRBJ2-7; d_gene: -; CDR3aa: CASSPTGHEQYF; CDR3nt: TGTGCCAGCAGCCCAACGGGCCACGAGCAGTACTTC
v_gene: TRBV5-8; abundance: -; j_gene: TRBJ2-7; d_gene: TRBD2; CDR3aa: CASSLASGDIFYEQYF; CDR3nt: TGTGCCAGCAGCTTGGCTAGCGGGGACATTTTTTACGAGCAGTACTTC
v_gene: TRBV7-6; abundance: -; j_gene: TRBJ1-4; d_gene: -; CDR3aa: CASSLVGAFGEKLFF; CDR3nt: TGTGCCAGCAGCTTAGTGGGGGCCTTCGGTGAAAAACTGTTTTTT
v_gene: TRBV27; abundance: once; j_gene: TRBJ2-1; d_gene: -; CDR3aa: CASGYFVASVKPGEQFF; CDR3nt: TGTGCCAGCGGATACTTTGTGGCCTCCGTAAAGCCGGGTGAGCAGTTCTTC
v_gene: TRBV30; abundance: once; j_gene: TRBJ1-1; d_gene: -; CDR3aa: CARSGPRRAEAFF; CDR3nt: TGTGCCCGGAGTGGTCCCCGGAGGGCTGAAGCTTTCTTT
v_gene: TRBV6-5; abundance: -; j_gene: TRBJ1-3; d_gene: -; CDR3aa: CASSPSGGRVNTIYF; CDR3nt: TGTGCCAGCAGCCCCTCCGGCGGAAGGGTAAACACCATATATTTT
v_gene: TRBV5-4; abundance: -; j_gene: TRBJ2-5; d_gene: TRBD1; CDR3aa: CASSLGAGGGQETQYF; CDR3nt: TGTGCCAGCAGCTTGGGGGCAGGGGGCGGCCAAGAGACCCAGTACTTC
v_gene: TRBV14; abundance: -; j_gene: TRBJ2-1; d_gene: -; CDR3aa: CASSPADSKRITHEQFF; CDR3nt: TGTGCCAGCAGCCCAGCGGACTCGAAGCGGATAACTCATGAGCAGTTCTTC
v_gene: TRBV29-1; abundance: -; j_gene: TRBJ2-5; d_gene: TRBD1; CDR3aa: CSVDTGDRETQYF; CDR3nt: TGCAGCGTCGATACAGGGGATAGGGAGACCCAGTACTTC
v_gene: TRBV7-9; abundance: few; j_gene: TRBJ1-1; d_gene: -; CDR3aa: CASSLWREKTEAFF; CDR3nt: TGTGCCAGCAGCTTGTGGCGGGAGAAGACTGAAGCTTTCTTT
v_gene: TRBV7-8; abundance: -; j_gene: TRBJ2-7; d_gene: TRBD1; CDR3aa: CASSLGQGAGEQYF; CDR3nt: TGTGCCAGCAGCTTAGGACAGGGGGCGGGAGAGCAGTACTTC
v_gene: TRBV10-3; abundance: -; j_gene: TRBJ1-5; d_gene: -; CDR3aa: CAISASTRQPQHF; CDR3nt: TGTGCCATCAGTGCGTCCACCCGTCAGCCCCAGCATTTT
v_gene: TRBV10-3; abundance: -; j_gene: TRBJ2-1; d_gene: TRBD1; CDR3aa: CAINKGQGEGEQFF; CDR3nt: TGTGCCATCAACAAAGGACAGGGGGAAGGTGAGCAGTTCTTC
v_gene: TRBV28; abundance: -; j_gene: TRBJ2-7; d_gene: TRBD1; CDR3aa: CASSSPADRLSYEQYF; CDR3nt: TGTGCCAGCAGTTCCCCCGCGGACAGGCTCTCCTACGAGCAGTACTTC
v_gene: TRBV28; abundance: -; j_gene: TRBJ2-3; d_gene: TRBD1; CDR3aa: CASSLTGGRTDTQYF; CDR3nt: TGTGCCAGCAGTTTAACAGGGGGCAGGACAGATACGCAGTATTTT
v_gene: TRBV30; abundance: -; j_gene: TRBJ1-2; d_gene: -; CDR3aa: CAWATGTAYGYTF; CDR3nt: TGTGCCTGGGCGACCGGGACGGCCTATGGCTACACCTTC
v_gene: TRBV20-1; abundance: -; j_gene: TRBJ2-1; d_gene: -; CDR3aa: CSARGYNEQFF; CDR3nt: TGCAGTGCTAGAGGGTACAATGAGCAGTTCTTC
v_gene: TRBV19; abundance: -; j_gene: TRBJ1-2; d_gene: TRBD1; CDR3aa: CASSVGTGGYGYTF; CDR3nt: TGTGCCAGTAGTGTCGGGACAGGGGGGTATGGCTACACCTTC
v_gene: TRBV28; abundance: -; j_gene: TRBJ1-5; d_gene: -; CDR3aa: CASGEGQGVQPQHF; CDR3nt: TGTGCCAGCGGGGAGGGGCAGGGTGTGCAGCCCCAGCATTTT
v_gene: TRBV7-2; abundance: few; j_gene: TRBJ2-2; d_gene: -; CDR3aa: CASSLLPPNAGELFF; CDR3nt: TGTGCCAGCAGCTTACTTCCCCCAAACGCCGGGGAGCTGTTTTTT
v_gene: TRBV19; abundance: -; j_gene: TRBJ1-2; d_gene: -; CDR3aa: CASRKVGNAYGYTF; CDR3nt: TGTGCCAGTAGAAAGGTTGGAAATGCCTACGGCTACACCTTC
v_gene: TRBV4-3; abundance: -; j_gene: TRBJ1-2; d_gene: -; CDR3aa: CASSQKGGDFNYGYTF; CDR3nt: TGCGCCAGCAGCCAAAAAGGGGGGGATTTTAACTATGGCTACACCTTC
v_gene: TRBV10-3; abundance: -; j_gene: TRBJ2-3; d_gene: -; CDR3aa: CATGSDTDTQYF; CDR3nt: TGTGCCACAGGATCCGACACAGATACGCAGTATTTT
v_gene: TRBV2; abundance: -; j_gene: TRBJ2-2; d_gene: -; CDR3aa: CASSEISLGSGELFF; CDR3nt: TGTGCCAGCAGTGAAATATCCCTTGGGTCCGGGGAGCTGTTTTTT
v_gene: TRBV7-9; abundance: -; j_gene: TRBJ2-2; d_gene: -; CDR3aa: CASLGAPTGELFF; CDR3nt: TGTGCCAGCTTGGGGGCGCCAACCGGGGAGCTGTTTTTT
v_gene: TRBV28; abundance: once; j_gene: TRBJ1-2; d_gene: TRBD1; CDR3aa: CASSPSGRTGVGYTF; CDR3nt: TGTGCCAGCAGCCCCTCCGGAAGGACAGGGGTTGGCTACACCTTC
v_gene: TRBV5-8; abundance: few; j_gene: TRBJ1-5; d_gene: -; CDR3aa: CASSLGQLNQPQHF; CDR3nt: TGTGCCAGCAGCTTGGGGCAGCTCAATCAGCCCCAGCATTTT
v_gene: TRBV4-1; abundance: -; j_gene: TRBJ2-3; d_gene: -; CDR3aa: CASSRAGTGGTDTQYF; CDR3nt: TGCGCCAGCAGCCGCGCCGGGACTGGGGGGACAGATACGCAGTATTTT
v_gene: TRBV9; abundance: -; j_gene: TRBJ2-1; d_gene: TRBD2; CDR3aa: CASSVVGTMIPSEQFF; CDR3nt: TGTGCCAGCAGCGTAGTTGGGACTATGATACCGAGTGAGCAGTTCTTC
v_gene: TRBV5-1; abundance: -; j_gene: TRBJ2-7; d_gene: TRBD1; CDR3aa: CASSLRQGAHEQYF; CDR3nt: TGCGCCAGCAGCTTGCGACAGGGGGCTCACGAGCAGTACTTC
v_gene: TRBV4-1; abundance: -; j_gene: TRBJ2-1; d_gene: TRBD2; CDR3aa: CASSQDGLAGGYNEQFF; CDR3nt: TGCGCCAGCAGCCAAGATGGGCTAGCGGGGGGCTACAATGAGCAGTTCTTC
v_gene: TRBV19; abundance: -; j_gene: TRBJ1-4; d_gene: TRBD1; CDR3aa: CASRGTVINEKLFF; CDR3nt: TGTGCCAGCCGGGGGACAGTGATTAATGAAAAACTGTTTTTT
v_gene: TRBV21-1; abundance: -; j_gene: TRBJ2-7; d_gene: -; CDR3aa: CASSKMASCLTYEQYF; CDR3nt: TGTGCCAGCAGCAAAATGGCTAGCTGCCTAACCTACGAGCAGTACTTC
v_gene: TRBV7-9; abundance: -; j_gene: TRBJ2-7; d_gene: TRBD2; CDR3aa: CASSLKAGGPSEQYF; CDR3nt: TGTGCCAGCAGCTTAAAGGCGGGAGGGCCAAGCGAGCAGTACTTC
v_gene: TRBV9; abundance: -; j_gene: TRBJ2-1; d_gene: -; CDR3aa: CASSVRGLAADEQFF; CDR3nt: TGTGCCAGCAGCGTAAGGGGCCTAGCCGCCGATGAGCAGTTCTTC
v_gene: TRBV5-1; abundance: -; j_gene: TRBJ2-2; d_gene: -; CDR3aa: CASSSQDTGELFF; CDR3nt: TGCGCCAGCAGCTCACAGGATACCGGGGAGCTGTTTTTT
v_gene: TRBV13; abundance: once; j_gene: TRBJ1-5; d_gene: -; CDR3aa: CASSLGTGRNQPQHF; CDR3nt: TGTGCCAGCAGCTTAGGGACAGGTCGCAATCAGCCCCAGCATTTT
v_gene: TRBV5-4; abundance: -; j_gene: TRBJ1-3; d_gene: -; CDR3aa: CASSLVARQTTSGNTIYF; CDR3nt: TGTGCCAGCAGCTTGGTAGCTAGACAGACCACCTCTGGAAACACCATATATTTT
v_gene: TRBV29-1; abundance: once; j_gene: TRBJ1-6; d_gene: TRBD1; CDR3aa: CSVRGTGGADSPLHF; CDR3nt: TGCAGCGTTAGAGGGACAGGGGGCGCAGATTCACCCCTCCACTTT
v_gene: TRBV7-9; abundance: -; j_gene: TRBJ2-1; d_gene: -; CDR3aa: CASSYLAARSSYNEQFF; CDR3nt: TGTGCCAGCAGCTATCTCGCGGCGCGAAGCTCCTACAATGAGCAGTTCTTC
v_gene: TRBV5-5; abundance: -; j_gene: TRBJ1-1; d_gene: -; CDR3aa: CASSLLAGRDTEAFF; CDR3nt: TGTGCCAGCAGCTTGTTGGCAGGGAGGGACACTGAAGCTTTCTTT
v_gene: TRBV7-3; abundance: -; j_gene: TRBJ2-3; d_gene: TRBD2; CDR3aa: CASSLSASGRTDTQYF; CDR3nt: TGTGCCAGCAGCTTATCTGCTAGCGGGAGGACAGATACGCAGTATTTT
v_gene: TRBV30; abundance: -; j_gene: TRBJ1-5; d_gene: TRBD1; CDR3aa: CAWSQRDSRNQPQHF; CDR3nt: TGTGCCTGGAGTCAACGGGACAGTCGCAATCAGCCCCAGCATTTT
v_gene: TRBV7-9; abundance: -; j_gene: TRBJ2-7; d_gene: TRBD1; CDR3aa: CASSWGQGRSSVEQYF; CDR3nt: TGTGCCAGCAGCTGGGGACAGGGTAGATCCTCGGTTGAGCAGTACTTC
v_gene: TRBV21-1; abundance: -; j_gene: TRBJ2-4; d_gene: -; CDR3aa: CASPNGFWTDKNIQYF; CDR3nt: TGTGCCAGCCCAAATGGGTTTTGGACGGACAAAAACATTCAGTACTTC
v_gene: TRBV9; abundance: -; j_gene: TRBJ2-2; d_gene: TRBD1; CDR3aa: CASSVVAGGAAGELFF; CDR3nt: TGTGCCAGCAGCGTAGTGGCAGGGGGCGCGGCCGGGGAGCTGTTTTTT
v_gene: TRBV5-1; abundance: -; j_gene: TRBJ1-5; d_gene: TRBD1; CDR3aa: CASSRDSLSNQPQHF; CDR3nt: TGCGCCAGCAGCCGGGACAGCCTCAGCAATCAGCCCCAGCATTTT
v_gene: TRBV4-2; abundance: few; j_gene: TRBJ1-2; d_gene: -; CDR3aa: CASSPGTVFGYTF; CDR3nt: TGTGCCAGCAGCCCCGGGACCGTTTTCGGCTACACCTTC